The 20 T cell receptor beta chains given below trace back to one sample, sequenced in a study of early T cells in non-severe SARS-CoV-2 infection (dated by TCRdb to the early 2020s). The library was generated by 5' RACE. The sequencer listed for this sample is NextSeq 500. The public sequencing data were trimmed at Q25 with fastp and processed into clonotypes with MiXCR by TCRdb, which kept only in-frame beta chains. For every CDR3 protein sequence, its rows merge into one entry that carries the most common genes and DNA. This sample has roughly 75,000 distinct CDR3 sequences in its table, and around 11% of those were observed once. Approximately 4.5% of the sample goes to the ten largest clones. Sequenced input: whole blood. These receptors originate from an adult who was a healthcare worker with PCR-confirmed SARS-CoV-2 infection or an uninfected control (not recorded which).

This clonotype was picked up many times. CDR3 DNA sequence: TGTGCCAGCAGCTTAAGTGCCCCTCCAAATACGCAGTATTTT. Amino acid sequence: CASSLSAPPNTQYF. This sequence joins TRBV7-8 and TRBJ2-3; D ambiguous. Per germline, CDR1 SGHVS and CDR2 FQNEAQ. The CDR3 totals 14 residues. With 2 bases removed from V and 7 bases from J, the gap between germline ends came to 13 bases.

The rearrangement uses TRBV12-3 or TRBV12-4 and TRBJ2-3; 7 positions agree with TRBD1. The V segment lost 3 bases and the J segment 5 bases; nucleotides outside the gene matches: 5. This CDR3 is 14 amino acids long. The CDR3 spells CASSLTGQVDTQYF. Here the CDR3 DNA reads TGTGCCAGCAGTTTGACAGGGCAGGTAGATACGCAGTATTTT.

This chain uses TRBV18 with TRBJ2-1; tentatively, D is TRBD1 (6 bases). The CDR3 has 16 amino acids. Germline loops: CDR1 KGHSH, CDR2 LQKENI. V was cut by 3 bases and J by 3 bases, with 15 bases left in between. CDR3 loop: CASSPVGEGGYNEQFF. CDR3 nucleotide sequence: TGTGCCAGCTCACCCGTAGGGGAAGGGGGCTACAATGAGCAGTTCTTC.

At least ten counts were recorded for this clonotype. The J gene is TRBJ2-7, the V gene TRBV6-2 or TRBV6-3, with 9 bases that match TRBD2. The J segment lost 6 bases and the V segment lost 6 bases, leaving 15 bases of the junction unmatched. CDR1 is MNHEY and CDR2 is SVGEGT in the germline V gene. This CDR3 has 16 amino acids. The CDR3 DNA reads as TGTGCCAGCAGCCGTACTCCTGGACTAGCGCAGGCCGAGCAGTACTTC. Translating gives CASSRTPGLAQAEQYF.

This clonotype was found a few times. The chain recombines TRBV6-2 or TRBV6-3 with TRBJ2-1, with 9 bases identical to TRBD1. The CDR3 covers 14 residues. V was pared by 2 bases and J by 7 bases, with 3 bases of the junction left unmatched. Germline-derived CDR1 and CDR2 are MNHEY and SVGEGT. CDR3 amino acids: CASSYDGTGNEQFF. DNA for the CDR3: TGTGCCAGCAGTTACGACGGGACAGGGAATGAGCAGTTCTTC.

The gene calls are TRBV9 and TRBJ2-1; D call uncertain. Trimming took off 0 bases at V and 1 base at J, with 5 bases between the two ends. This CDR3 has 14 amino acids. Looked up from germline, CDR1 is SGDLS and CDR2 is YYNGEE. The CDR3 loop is CASSVEWSYNEQFF. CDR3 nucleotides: TGTGCCAGCAGCGTAGAGTGGTCCTACAATGAGCAGTTCTTC.

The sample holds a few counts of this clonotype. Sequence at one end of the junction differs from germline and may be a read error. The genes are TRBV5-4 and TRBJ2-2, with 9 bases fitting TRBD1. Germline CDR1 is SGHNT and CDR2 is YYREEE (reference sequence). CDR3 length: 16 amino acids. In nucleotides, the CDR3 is TGTGTCAGCAGCAGAAGGACAGGGGCGAACACCGGGGAGCTGTTTTTT. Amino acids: CVSSRRTGANTGELFF.

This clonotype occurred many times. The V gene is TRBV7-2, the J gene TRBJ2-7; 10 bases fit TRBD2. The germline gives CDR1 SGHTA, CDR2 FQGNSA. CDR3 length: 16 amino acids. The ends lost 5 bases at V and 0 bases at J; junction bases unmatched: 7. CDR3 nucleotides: TGTGCCAGCAGCCGTGCTAGCGGGGGCCTCTCCTACGAGCAGTACTTC. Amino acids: CASSRASGGLSYEQYF.

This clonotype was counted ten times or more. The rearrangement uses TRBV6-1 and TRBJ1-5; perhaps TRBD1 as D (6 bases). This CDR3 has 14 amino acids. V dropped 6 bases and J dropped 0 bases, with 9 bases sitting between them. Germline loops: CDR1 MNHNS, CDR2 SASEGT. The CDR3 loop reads CASRRTASNQPQHF. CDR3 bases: TGTGCCAGCAGAAGGACAGCTAGCAATCAGCCCCAGCATTTT.

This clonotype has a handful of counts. CDR3 DNA sequence: TGTGCCTGGAGTCATAACAGGGGGCGCGAGGGCAATCAGCCCCAGCATTTT. Residues: CAWSHNRGREGNQPQHF. The V and J genes are TRBV30 and TRBJ1-5; 9 bases fit TRBD1. This CDR3 has 17 amino acids. The V and J ends lost 2 bases and 2 bases, in that order; junction bases with no gene match: 10. Germline lookup yields CDR1 GTSNPN and CDR2 SVGIG (reference sequence).

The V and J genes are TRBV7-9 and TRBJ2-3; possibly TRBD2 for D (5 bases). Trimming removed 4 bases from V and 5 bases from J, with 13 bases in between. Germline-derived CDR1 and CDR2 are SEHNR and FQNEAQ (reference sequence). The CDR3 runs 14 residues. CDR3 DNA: TGTGCCAGCAGCTACGACTACCGGGGAGATACGCAGTATTTT. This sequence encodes CASSYDYRGDTQYF.

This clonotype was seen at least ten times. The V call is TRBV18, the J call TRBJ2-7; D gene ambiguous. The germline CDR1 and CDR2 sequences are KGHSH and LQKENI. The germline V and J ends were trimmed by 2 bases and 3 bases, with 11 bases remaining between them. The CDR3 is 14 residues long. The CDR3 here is CASSPASRNYEQYF. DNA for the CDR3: TGTGCCAGCTCACCAGCGTCTAGAAACTACGAGCAGTACTTC.

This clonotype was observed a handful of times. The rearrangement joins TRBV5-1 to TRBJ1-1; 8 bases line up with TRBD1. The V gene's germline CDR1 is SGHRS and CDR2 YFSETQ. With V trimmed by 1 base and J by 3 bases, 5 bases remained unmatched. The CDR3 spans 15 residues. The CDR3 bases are TGCGCCAGCAGCTTGACAGGGGGAAGTGACACTGAAGCTTTCTTT. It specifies CASSLTGGSDTEAFF.

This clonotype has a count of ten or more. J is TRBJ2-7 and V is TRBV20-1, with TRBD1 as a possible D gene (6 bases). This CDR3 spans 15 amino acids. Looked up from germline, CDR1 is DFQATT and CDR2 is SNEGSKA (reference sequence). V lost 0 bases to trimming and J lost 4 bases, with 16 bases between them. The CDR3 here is CSARDFIGGHYEQYF. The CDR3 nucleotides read TGCAGTGCTAGAGATTTCATTGGGGGCCATTACGAGCAGTACTTC.

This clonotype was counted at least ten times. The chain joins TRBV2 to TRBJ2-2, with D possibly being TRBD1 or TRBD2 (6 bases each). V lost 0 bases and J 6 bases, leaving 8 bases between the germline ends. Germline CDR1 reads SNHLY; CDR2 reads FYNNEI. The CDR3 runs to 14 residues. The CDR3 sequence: CASSEARGAGELFF. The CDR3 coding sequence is TGTGCCAGCAGTGAAGCGAGGGGGGCCGGGGAGCTGTTTTTT.

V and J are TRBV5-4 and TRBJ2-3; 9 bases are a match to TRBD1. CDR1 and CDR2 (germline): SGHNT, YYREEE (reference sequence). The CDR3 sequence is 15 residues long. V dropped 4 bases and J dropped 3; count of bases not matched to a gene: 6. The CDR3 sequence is CASSSGTGRTDTQYF. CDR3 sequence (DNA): TGTGCCAGCAGCAGCGGGACAGGGCGGACAGATACGCAGTATTTT.

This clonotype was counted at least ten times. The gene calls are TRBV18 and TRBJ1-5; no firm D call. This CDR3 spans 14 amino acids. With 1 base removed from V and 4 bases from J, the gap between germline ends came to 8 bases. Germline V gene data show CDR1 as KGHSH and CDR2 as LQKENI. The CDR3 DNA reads TGTGCCAGCTCACCACTCGGTGGGAATCAGCCCCAGCATTTT. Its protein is CASSPLGGNQPQHF.

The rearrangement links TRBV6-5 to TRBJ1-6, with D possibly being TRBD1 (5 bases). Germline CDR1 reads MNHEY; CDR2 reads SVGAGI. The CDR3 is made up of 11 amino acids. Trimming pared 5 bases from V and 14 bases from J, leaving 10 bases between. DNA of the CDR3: TGTGCCAGCAGTGACCGGGGGTCCCTCCACTTT. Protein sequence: CASSDRGSLHF.

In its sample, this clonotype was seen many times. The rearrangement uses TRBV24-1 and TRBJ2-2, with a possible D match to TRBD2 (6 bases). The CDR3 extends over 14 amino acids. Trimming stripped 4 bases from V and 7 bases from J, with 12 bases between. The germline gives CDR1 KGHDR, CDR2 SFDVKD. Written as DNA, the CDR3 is TGTGCCACCAGTGACCCTCGGGGGAGCGGGGAGCTGTTTTTT. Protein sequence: CATSDPRGSGELFF.

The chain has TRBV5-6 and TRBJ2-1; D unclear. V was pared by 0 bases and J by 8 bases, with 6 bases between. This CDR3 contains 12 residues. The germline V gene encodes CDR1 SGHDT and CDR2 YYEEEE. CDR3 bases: TGTGCCAGCAGCTTGGTTCTGGATGAGCAGTTCTTC. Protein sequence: CASSLVLDEQFF. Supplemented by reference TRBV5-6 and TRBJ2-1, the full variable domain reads DAGVTQSPTHLIKTRGQQVTLRCSPKSGHDTVSWYQQALGQGPQFIFQYYEEEERQRGNFPDRFSGHQFPNYSSELNVNALLLGDSALYLCASSLVLDEQFFGPGTRLTVL.